Reported below is one T cell receptor (beta chain). No antigen is known for it. This PCR relied on a set of 60 Vbeta primers and 13 Jbeta primers. The data were produced by immunoSEQ multiplex PCR, yet TCRdb's version contains in-frame clones alone and is incomplete. The data hold a few hundred thousand clones, with roughly 80% observed a single time. The sample is drawn from a study of cytomegalovirus exposure and HLA in healthy donors. Study-wide results and caveats: In vitro data verified a few CMV-associated chains as specific for CMV antigens. In an earlier analysis, productive rearrangement rates for most beta V segments clustered near 90% or 30%. Among TCR beta chains, those listed as cytomegalovirus-associated numbered some 170.

Specimen: PBMCs. The source of this sequence is a girl aged 2-10 years in good health and CMV-seronegative.

DNA of the CDR3: TGTGCCAGCGAAACCGGGACAGGGGTTCGTAACGAGCAGTACTTC. Encoded protein: CASETGTGVRNEQYF. V usage is TRBV7-9 and J usage is TRBJ2-7; the match to TRBD1 covers 10 bases. Trimming cost V 8 bases and J 5 bases; bases outside gene matches: 12. Germline-derived CDR1 and CDR2 are SEHNR and FQNEAQ (reference sequence). The CDR3 has 15 residues.